The rows below give T cell receptor beta chains drawn from one sample of a study of shared clonotypes between healthy human individuals. Repertoires were generated with immunoSEQ multiplex PCR, while TCRdb's copy carries only in-frame clones and drops some. The data contain approximately 1,000,000 clones, about 72% of them singletons. Sequencing was performed on memory CD4+ T cells from PBMCs. These receptors were collected from a man between 18 and 29 years old in good health. Some clones in this sample may be carry-over from other donors' samples. Each CDR3 is given with its conserved first and last residue. The D gene is left open where the match is weak. A clone size is listed for some rows: how often the clone was seen (once, few, many), or a class if it is expanded.

V gene: TRBV11-1
clone size: .
CDR3 length: 15
J gene: TRBJ2-7
D gene: .
CDR3 protein: CASSQRASGEYEQYF

V gene: TRBV10-2
clone size: .
CDR3 length: 13
J gene: TRBJ1-1
D gene: .
CDR3 protein: CASSEFTGAEAFF

V gene: TRBV9
clone size: .
CDR3 length: 12
J gene: TRBJ2-1
D gene: .
CDR3 protein: CASSGDFNEQFF

V gene: TRBV9
clone size: .
CDR3 length: 21
J gene: TRBJ2-1
D gene: TRBD2
CDR3 protein: CASSVRGSRTSGFSSYNEQFF

V gene: TRBV5-1
clone size: once
CDR3 length: 14
J gene: TRBJ1-2
D gene: .
CDR3 protein: CASSLEPPGDGYTF

V gene: TRBV7-2
clone size: .
CDR3 length: 17
J gene: TRBJ2-5
D gene: TRBD2
CDR3 protein: CASSPSAGVIGQETQYF

V gene: TRBV11-3
clone size: .
CDR3 length: 14
J gene: TRBJ1-1
D gene: .
CDR3 protein: CASSFGGPDTEAFF

V gene: TRBV30
clone size: once
CDR3 length: 13
J gene: TRBJ2-7
D gene: .
CDR3 protein: CAWSSPGRSLEYF

V gene: TRBV4-1
clone size: .
CDR3 length: 12
J gene: TRBJ1-2
D gene: .
CDR3 protein: CASSQPDYGYTF

V gene: TRBV14
clone size: once
CDR3 length: 15
J gene: TRBJ2-1
D gene: .
CDR3 protein: CASSRERALDNEQFF

V gene: TRBV9
clone size: .
CDR3 length: 15
J gene: TRBJ1-2
D gene: .
CDR3 protein: CASSNPRGSNYGYTF

V gene: TRBV7-9
clone size: few
CDR3 length: 13
J gene: TRBJ2-4
D gene: .
CDR3 protein: CASSFFWPGIQYF

V gene: TRBV28
clone size: .
CDR3 length: 15
J gene: TRBJ2-5
D gene: TRBD2
CDR3 protein: CASTNSGRLGGTQYF

V gene: TRBV5-1
clone size: .
CDR3 length: 15
J gene: TRBJ2-1
D gene: .
CDR3 protein: CASSRDADAINEQFF

V gene: TRBV5-1
clone size: .
CDR3 length: 15
J gene: TRBJ2-1
D gene: .
CDR3 protein: CASSLARIAVNEQFF

V gene: TRBV7-2
clone size: .
CDR3 length: 15
J gene: TRBJ2-1
D gene: TRBD1
CDR3 protein: CASSPPGTGNNEQFF

V gene: TRBV6-1
clone size: few
CDR3 length: 13
J gene: TRBJ2-7
D gene: TRBD1
CDR3 protein: CASMWDRGVEQYF

V gene: TRBV6-1
clone size: .
CDR3 length: 14
J gene: TRBJ2-3
D gene: TRBD1
CDR3 protein: CASEPGGLGDTQYF